These T cell receptor beta chains were read from a single sample in a study of T cell responses to AZD1222 COVID-19 vaccine. TCRdb's table, derived via immunoSEQ multiplex PCR, lists solely in-frame clones and lacks some. The table has approximately 150,000 clones, 85% to 90% seen once. The source was peripheral blood, collected on day 0 of AZD1222 vaccination. The receptors were sampled from an adult in good health. Both conserved end residues are part of each CDR3. A D gene is named only where the DNA matches it firmly. The size of a clone is reported for some rows only, either as once, few or many, or as a class for expanded clones.

D: .; J: TRBJ1-2; V: TRBV6-1; size: .; CDR3: CASSEKRPGDGYTF; DNA: TGTGCCAGCAGTGAAAAAAGGCCAGGAGATGGCTACACCTTC
D: .; J: TRBJ1-5; V: TRBV19; size: .; CDR3: CASSIADSNQPQHF; DNA: TGTGCCAGTAGTATAGCCGATAGCAATCAGCCCCAGCATTTT
D: .; J: TRBJ2-5; V: TRBV2; size: .; CDR3: CASMGGSQETQYF; DNA: TGTGCCAGCATGGGCGGGTCTCAAGAGACCCAGTACTTC
D: TRBD1; J: TRBJ1-5; V: TRBV7-2; size: once; CDR3: CASSSAGTANQPQHF; DNA: TGTGCCAGCAGCTCAGCCGGGACAGCTAATCAGCCCCAGCATTTT
D: .; J: TRBJ1-1; V: TRBV12-3/TRBV12-4; size: .; CDR3: CASGHRVGTEAFF; DNA: TGTGCCAGCGGTCACAGGGTGGGCACTGAAGCTTTCTTT
D: .; J: TRBJ1-5; V: TRBV5-8; size: .; CDR3: CASKLRGQGNQPQHF; DNA: TGTGCCAGCAAACTAAGAGGCCAGGGGAATCAGCCCCAGCATTTT
D: TRBD1; J: TRBJ2-3; V: TRBV2; size: .; CDR3: CASSEGTGGADTQYF; DNA: TGTGCCAGCAGTGAAGGGACAGGGGGCGCAGATACGCAGTATTTT
D: .; J: TRBJ1-1; V: TRBV5-1; size: medium-sized; CDR3: CASSPRRVRTEAFF; DNA: TGCGCCAGCAGCCCCCGTCGGGTGCGGACTGAAGCTTTCTTT
D: TRBD1; J: TRBJ1-5; V: TRBV6-2/TRBV6-3; size: .; CDR3: CASSYMTGSQPQHF; DNA: TGTGCCAGCAGTTACATGACAGGGAGTCAGCCCCAGCATTTT
D: .; J: TRBJ2-3; V: TRBV9; size: .; CDR3: CASSPPGQTDTQYF; DNA: TGTGCCAGCAGCCCGCCGGGGCAAACAGATACGCAGTATTTT
D: TRBD1; J: TRBJ2-1; V: TRBV28; size: .; CDR3: CASSLGQGVLNEQFF; DNA: TGTGCCAGCAGTTTGGGACAGGGAGTTTTGAATGAGCAGTTCTTC
D: TRBD2; J: TRBJ2-3; V: TRBV7-2; size: once; CDR3: CASSPGLVSTDTQYF; DNA: TGTGCCAGCAGCCCGGGACTAGTAAGCACAGATACGCAGTATTTT
D: .; J: TRBJ1-3; V: TRBV19; size: once; CDR3: CASTWGSSSGNTIYF; DNA: TGTGCCAGTACCTGGGGCTCCAGCTCTGGAAACACCATATATTTT
D: TRBD2; J: TRBJ2-7; V: TRBV28; size: .; CDR3: CASSPPGGGVDEQYF; DNA: TGTGCCAGCAGTCCCCCTGGGGGAGGGGTGGACGAGCAGTACTTC
D: .; J: TRBJ1-1; V: TRBV9; size: few; CDR3: CASSVAPTGNTEAFF; DNA: TGTGCCAGCAGCGTAGCTCCGACCGGGAACACTGAAGCTTTCTTT
D: .; J: TRBJ2-3; V: TRBV6-2/TRBV6-3; size: .; CDR3: CASSYSFHNTQYF; DNA: TGTGCCAGCAGTTACTCGTTTCACAATACGCAGTATTTT
D: TRBD2; J: TRBJ2-7; V: TRBV6-5; size: few; CDR3: CASSRREVEYEQYF; DNA: TGTGCCAGCAGTAGGCGGGAGGTTGAGTACGAGCAGTACTTC
D: .; J: TRBJ2-7; V: TRBV5-1; size: .; CDR3: CASSTDPGLSYEQYF; DNA: TGCGCCAGCAGCACGGATCCGGGTTTAAGCTACGAGCAGTACTTC
D: .; J: TRBJ1-2; V: TRBV28; size: .; CDR3: CASSLQGDYGYTF; DNA: TGTGCCAGCAGTTTACAGGGAGACTATGGCTACACCTTC
D: TRBD2; J: TRBJ2-4; V: TRBV13; size: .; CDR3: CASSSTSSSGPGGNIQYF; DNA: TGTGCCAGCAGCTCCACGTCATCTAGCGGACCTGGGGGAAACATTCAGTACTTC
D: .; J: TRBJ2-7; V: TRBV28; size: .; CDR3: CASSLSGRPPDYEQYF; DNA: TGTGCCAGCAGTTTATCGGGCAGGCCACCCGACTACGAGCAGTACTTC
D: .; J: TRBJ2-1; V: TRBV2; size: .; CDR3: CASKSSSYNEQFF; DNA: TGTGCTAGTAAGTCGAGCTCCTACAATGAGCAGTTCTTC
D: .; J: TRBJ1-2; V: TRBV7-8; size: .; CDR3: CASSFAGVGGYTF; DNA: TGTGCCAGCAGCTTTGCCGGAGTGGGAGGCTACACCTTC
D: .; J: TRBJ1-1; V: TRBV6-5; size: .; CDR3: CASRSPGVNTEAFF; DNA: TGTGCCAGCAGGTCTCCTGGGGTCAACACTGAAGCTTTCTTT
D: TRBD2; J: TRBJ2-1; V: TRBV10-3; size: .; CDR3: CATLAGGNEQFF; DNA: TGTGCCACCCTAGCGGGAGGCAATGAGCAGTTCTTC
D: .; J: TRBJ2-1; V: TRBV5-1; size: .; CDR3: CASSIPVGSSYNEQFF; DNA: TGCGCCAGCAGCATCCCAGTGGGTAGCTCCTACAATGAGCAGTTCTTC
D: TRBD1; J: TRBJ2-1; V: TRBV5-1; size: .; CDR3: CASSLTGGHNEQFF; DNA: TGCGCCAGCAGCCTGACAGGGGGCCACAATGAGCAGTTCTTC
D: TRBD1; J: TRBJ1-6; V: TRBV14; size: .; CDR3: CASSETGTGISPLHF; DNA: TGTGCCAGCAGCGAGACCGGGACAGGGATTTCACCCCTCCACTTT
D: .; J: TRBJ1-2; V: TRBV19; size: once; CDR3: CASSILNYGYTF; DNA: TGTGCCAGTAGTATATTGAACTATGGCTACACCTTC
D: TRBD1; J: TRBJ1-3; V: TRBV29-1; size: .; CDR3: CSVEVGQGGTIYF; DNA: TGCAGCGTTGAAGTTGGGCAGGGGGGCACCATATATTTT
D: .; J: TRBJ1-5; V: TRBV5-1; size: .; CDR3: CASSLGGEGSNQPQHF; DNA: TGCGCCAGCAGCTTGGGGGGAGAGGGTAGCAATCAGCCCCAGCATTTT
D: .; J: TRBJ1-6; V: TRBV2; size: .; CDR3: CASSGQLNSPLHF; DNA: TGTGCCAGCAGTGGACAGCTAAATTCACCCCTCCACTTT
D: .; J: TRBJ2-2; V: TRBV29-1; size: .; CDR3: CSAERNTGELFF; DNA: TGCAGCGCCGAAAGGAACACCGGGGAGCTGTTTTTT
D: .; J: TRBJ1-2; V: TRBV4-3; size: .; CDR3: CASSQDRAGAGYGYTF; DNA: TGCGCCAGCAGCCAAGATCGGGCCGGTGCGGGCTATGGCTACACCTTC